One T cell receptor beta chain is described in this entry. Its antigen has not been determined. No base-level quality is on record; no much larger clone is a single base apart. This entry belongs to a study of T cells after yellow fever vaccination (dated by TCRdb to the late 2010s). With respect to the entire study: The SMART-Seq v4 Ultra Low Input RNA kit was used to prepare libraries from fractions with low cell numbers. To follow T-cell clones before and after both primary and booster YFV17D yellow fever vaccination, bulk TCR alpha and beta repertoires underwent longitudinal sequencing. Two healthy male donors made up the cohort, one aged 18 to 30 years and the other aged 30 to 40 years. Blood was drawn at multiple timepoints before and after primary and secondary immunization, with bulk PBMC replicates and cell subsets isolated.

Study-level results and caveats: A small share of clonotypes occurred in both CD4 and CD8 compartments, likely arising from convergent recombination. Compared with the primary T-cell response, the secondary T-cell response was faster but weaker, reaching its peak on day 5 rather than on day 15. Because only a couple of donors were included in the study, the extent to which the findings can be generalized is limited. Most clones expanded after primary vaccination (almost 97% of CD4 and 88% of CD8) were re-detected after the booster, suggesting that broad memory maintenance occurred. FACS-sorted repertoires could contain abundant contaminating clonotypes from the bulk population, so computational filtering was required.

The treatment or condition tag for this specimen amounts to: live attenuated yellow fever vaccine strain. A standard Ficoll-Paque protocol was used to isolate PBMCs from peripheral blood. Dynabeads CD4 and CD8 positive selection kits were used to isolate the CD4 and CD8 T-cell fractions. RNA was extracted with TriZol from bulk PBMCs, CD4 and CD8 fractions, and dextramer-positive and dextramer-negative fractions. The cysteine opens and the phenylalanine closes a CDR3 of 17 amino acids. Left in the record is the CDR3 DNA by itself, 51 bases read in frame from the first base. V is clipped by 0 bases and J by 5 bases, and the sequence between their germline boundaries is 16 bases long. The germline V gene provides CDR1 LGHNA and CDR2 YSLEER. TCR cDNA was synthesized by 5'RACE template switching, through which a universal primer site and unique molecular identifiers were introduced. Priming of cDNA synthesis was performed from both the TCR alpha and TCR beta constant segments. Library amplification involved two PCR steps, and the second step added sample barcodes and sequencing adapters. Sequencing of libraries was done on Illumina HiSeq 2500 (2x100 bp) or NovaSeq (2x150 bp). The original pipeline was this. MIGEC was used to demultiplex reads and collapse the reads into UMI consensus sequences, and MiXCR was used for V(D)J alignment. Vaccine-responding clonotypes were identified with edgeR using replicate PBMC samples, with FDR below 0.01 and a log2 fold change above 5 up to day 15 being required. CD4 or CD8 identity was assigned to each bulk clonotype according to whether the clonotype was present at higher abundance in the sequenced CD4 repertoire or the sequenced CD8 repertoire. TCRdb handled the public reads itself, with Q25 trimming in fastp and clone calling in MiXCR, and kept productive beta chains. For every CDR3 protein sequence, its rows merge into one entry that carries the most common genes and DNA. In this record, the V and J calls reflect TCRdb's handling and not the investigators' own analysis. Here the sample has some 110,000 distinct CDR3 sequences; 7.5% to 9.5% occur a single time. The ten largest clones capture 25% of the sample.

The source of this sequence is a man under 40 who received the YFV17D yellow fever vaccine. This specimen was CD8+ T cells sorted from PBMCs, taken 45 days after the yellow fever booster vaccination. This chain joins TRBV4-3 to TRBJ2-2; the D element could tentatively be TRBD1 or TRBD2, as 7 bases agree for each. Here is the DNA: TGCGCCAGCAGCCAAGATGGGGGGCAGGGGGGGACCGGGGAGCTGTTTTTT. This translates into CASSQDGGQGGTGELFF.